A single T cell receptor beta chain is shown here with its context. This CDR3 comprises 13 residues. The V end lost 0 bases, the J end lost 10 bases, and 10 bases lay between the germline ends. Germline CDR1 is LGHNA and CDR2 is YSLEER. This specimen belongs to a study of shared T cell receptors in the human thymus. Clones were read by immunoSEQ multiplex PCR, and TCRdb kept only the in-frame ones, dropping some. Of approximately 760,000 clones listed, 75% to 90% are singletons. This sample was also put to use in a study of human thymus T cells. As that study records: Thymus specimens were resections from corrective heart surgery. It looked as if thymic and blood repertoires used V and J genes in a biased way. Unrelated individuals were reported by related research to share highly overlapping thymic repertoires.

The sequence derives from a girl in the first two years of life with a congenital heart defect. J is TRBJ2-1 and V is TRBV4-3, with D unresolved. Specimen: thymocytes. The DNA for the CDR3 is TGCGCCAGCAGCCAAGACCCTGGGCAGGAGCAGTTCTTC. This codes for CASSQDPGQEQFF.